A selection of T cell receptor beta chains follows, all from one sample in a study of molecular identifiers for immune sequencing clone quantification. TCRdb re-derived calls from the PCR reads in MiXCR, one entry per CDR3 protein. The sample contains about 320,000 distinct CDR3 sequences, roughly 24% of which appear only once. Material: naive CD8+ T cells from blood, with Jurkat cell RNA spiked in. The receptors were gathered from a human donor in good health. Some libraries in this study had Jurkat cell RNA spiked in. The CDR3 runs from the conserved cysteine through the conserved F or W. The D gene is left open where the match is weak. Rows may omit the clone size; those that give it use once, few, many or a size class.

D	size	V	J	CDR3	DNA
-	-	TRBV4-3	TRBJ2-7	CASSQDWSQEIYEQYF	TGCGCCAGCAGCCAAGACTGGTCACAGGAGATTTACGAGCAGTACTTC
-	-	TRBV6-6	TRBJ2-7	CASSYSWQAPDEQYF	TGTGCCAGCAGTTACTCGTGGCAGGCCCCCGACGAGCAGTACTTC
TRBD1	-	TRBV6-6	TRBJ1-1	CASSYLGGTAIEAFF	TGTGCCAGCAGTTATTTAGGGGGCACAGCCATTGAAGCTTTCTTT
TRBD1	-	TRBV2	TRBJ1-2	CASRSDRGPNYGYTF	TGTGCCAGCAGATCGGACAGGGGTCCGAACTATGGCTACACCTTC
-	many	TRBV30	TRBJ2-3	CAWSVGKDTQYF	TGTGCCTGGAGTGTAGGGAAAGATACGCAGTATTTT
TRBD1	many	TRBV12-3/TRBV12-4	TRBJ1-1	CASSSLGGQNEAFF	TGTGCCAGCAGTTCCCTAGGGGGACAGAATGAAGCTTTCTTT
-	-	TRBV2	TRBJ2-3	CASSFYRETTDTQYF	TGTGCCAGCAGCTTCTACAGGGAAACAACAGATACGCAGTATTTT
TRBD1	-	TRBV20-1	TRBJ2-1	CSATDRDRPNDEQFF	TGCAGTGCAACCGACAGGGACCGACCGAACGATGAGCAGTTCTTC
-	many	TRBV18	TRBJ2-5	CASSELETQYF	TGTGCCAGCTCGGAGCTGGAGACCCAGTACTTC
TRBD1	few	TRBV19	TRBJ2-3	CASSIRGQGGTDTQYF	TGTGCCAGTAGTATAAGGGGACAGGGGGGCACAGATACGCAGTATTTT
-	-	TRBV7-9	TRBJ2-4	CASSLWSGLAINIQYF	TGTGCCAGCAGCTTATGGAGCGGTCTAGCCATTAACATTCAGTACTTC
-	many	TRBV21-1	TRBJ2-7	CASSESNYYYF	TGTGCCAGCAGCGAGTCAAACTACTACTACTTC
-	many	TRBV21-1	TRBJ2-5	CASSKDKASGEQETQYF	TGTGCCAGCAGCAAGGATAAGGCTAGCGGGGAACAAGAGACCCAGTACTTC
TRBD2	once	TRBV12-3/TRBV12-4	TRBJ2-1	CASSLTLTSRNKQFF	TGTGCCAGCAGTTTAACCCTGACTAGCCGCAATAAGCAGTTCTTC
-	few	TRBV10-1	TRBJ2-7	CASSESTRSGRYEQYF	TGCGCCAGCAGTGAGTCGACCCGATCGGGCAGATACGAGCAGTACTTC
-	few	TRBV6-6	TRBJ1-4	CASCPGEVATNEKLFF	TGTGCCAGCTGCCCCGGGGAGGTTGCAACTAATGAAAAACTGTTTTTT
-	-	TRBV6-2/TRBV6-3	TRBJ1-1	CASGFQHRNTEAFF	TGTGCCAGCGGTTTCCAACACCGGAACACTGAAGCTTTCTTT
TRBD1	few	TRBV4-1	TRBJ2-7	CASSYSTGLEQYF	TGCGCCAGCAGCTACTCGACAGGGCTCGAGCAGTACTTC
-	many	TRBV4-1	TRBJ1-5	CASSQDVRDQPQHF	TGCGCCAGCAGCCAAGATGTAAGGGATCAGCCCCAGCATTTT
TRBD1	many	TRBV28	TRBJ2-7	CASSLVGQGAHEQYF	TGTGCCAGCAGTTTAGTGGGACAGGGGGCCCACGAGCAGTACTTC
TRBD1	-	TRBV11-2	TRBJ2-6	CASSPWTGASGANVLTF	TGTGCCAGCAGCCCCTGGACAGGAGCGTCTGGGGCCAACGTCCTGACTTTC
-	-	TRBV28	TRBJ1-5	CASSSDKRYQPQHF	TGTGCCAGCAGTTCTGACAAGAGATATCAGCCCCAACATTTT
TRBD2	many	TRBV12-3/TRBV12-4	TRBJ2-3	CASRVHIAGSTDTQYF	TGTGCCAGCAGGGTACATATAGCGGGGTCTACAGATACGCAGTATTTT
-	many	TRBV6-5	TRBJ2-7	CASSYSNSLYEQYF	TGTGCCAGCAGTTACTCGAATAGCCTCTACGAGCAGTACTTC
-	many	TRBV7-2	TRBJ2-4	CASSLGFSGRGLKNIQYF	TGTGCCAGCAGCTTAGGTTTTTCGGGACGGGGGCTCAAAAACATTCAGTACTTC
TRBD2	many	TRBV4-1	TRBJ2-3	CASSQDELAAVDTQYF	TGCGCCAGCAGCCAAGACGAGCTAGCGGCCGTGGATACGCAGTATTTT
TRBD1	many	TRBV19	TRBJ2-7	CASSGGTGVSYEQYF	TGTGCCAGTAGTGGCGGGACAGGGGTTTCCTACGAGCAGTACTTC